The present T cell receptor beta chain was sequenced within a study of T cells in localized non-small cell lung cancer. Study-wide points: Exceeding tumor, uninvolved adjacent lung had the highest T cell clonality. Median detection of top 100 tumor clones in adjacent lung was around 57 clones. Among blood samples, higher T cell density accompanied longer overall survival.

Sequencing used immunoSEQ multiplex PCR; TCRdb keeps in-frame clones, though not all of them. This table has roughly 30,000 clones, about 89% appearing once. On this clone: As yet, its antigen is unknown.

The CDR3 length is 11 residues. Germline V gene data show CDR1 as MNHNS and CDR2 as SASEGT. The V end lost 10 bases, the J end lost 3 bases, and 10 bases lay between the germline ends. Sequencing was performed on peripheral blood, taken before any cancer treatment. This sequence originates from a female donor over 55 with stage I lung adenocarcinoma. The chain uses TRBV6-1 and TRBJ2-7; D gene unclear. The CDR3 reads CATDGNYEQYF. CDR3 bases: TGTGCCACGGACGGAAACTACGAGCAGTACTTC.